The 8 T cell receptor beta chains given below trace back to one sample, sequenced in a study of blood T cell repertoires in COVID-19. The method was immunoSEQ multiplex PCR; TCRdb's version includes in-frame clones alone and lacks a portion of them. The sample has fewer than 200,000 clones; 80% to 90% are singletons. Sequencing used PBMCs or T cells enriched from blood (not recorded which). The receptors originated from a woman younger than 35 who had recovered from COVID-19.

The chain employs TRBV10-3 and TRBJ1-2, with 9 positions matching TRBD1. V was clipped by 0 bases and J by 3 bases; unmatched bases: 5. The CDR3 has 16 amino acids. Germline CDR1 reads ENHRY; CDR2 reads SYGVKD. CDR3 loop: CAISESWDRDDYGYTF. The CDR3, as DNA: TGTGCCATCAGTGAGTCCTGGGACAGGGATGACTATGGCTACACCTTC.

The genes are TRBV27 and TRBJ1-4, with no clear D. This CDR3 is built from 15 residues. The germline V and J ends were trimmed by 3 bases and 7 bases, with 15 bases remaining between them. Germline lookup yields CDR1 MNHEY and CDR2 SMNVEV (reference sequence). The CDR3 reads CASSFLRGGPEKLFF. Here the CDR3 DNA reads TGTGCCAGCAGTTTCCTGAGAGGAGGGCCTGAAAAACTGTTTTTT.

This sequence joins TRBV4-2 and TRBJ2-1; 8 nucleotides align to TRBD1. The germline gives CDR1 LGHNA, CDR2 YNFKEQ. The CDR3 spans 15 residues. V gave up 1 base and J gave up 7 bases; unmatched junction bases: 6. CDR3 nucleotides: TGTGCCAGCAGCCAAGGGACAGGGATTGTGAATGAGCAGTTCTTC. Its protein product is CASSQGTGIVNEQFF.

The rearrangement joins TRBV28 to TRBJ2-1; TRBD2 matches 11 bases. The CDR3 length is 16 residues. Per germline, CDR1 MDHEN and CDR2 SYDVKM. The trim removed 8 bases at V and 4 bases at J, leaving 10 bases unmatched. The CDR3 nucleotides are TGTGCCAGCGTTAATGCCGGGACTAGCGGATACAATGAGCAGTTCTTC. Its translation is CASVNAGTSGYNEQFF.

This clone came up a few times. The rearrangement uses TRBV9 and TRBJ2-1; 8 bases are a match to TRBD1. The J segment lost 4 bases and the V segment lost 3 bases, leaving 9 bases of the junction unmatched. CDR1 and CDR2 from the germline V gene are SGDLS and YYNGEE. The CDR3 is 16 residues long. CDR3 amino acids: CASSGSLGQGYNEQFF. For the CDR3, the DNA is TGTGCCAGCAGCGGATCCCTAGGACAGGGTTACAATGAGCAGTTCTTC.

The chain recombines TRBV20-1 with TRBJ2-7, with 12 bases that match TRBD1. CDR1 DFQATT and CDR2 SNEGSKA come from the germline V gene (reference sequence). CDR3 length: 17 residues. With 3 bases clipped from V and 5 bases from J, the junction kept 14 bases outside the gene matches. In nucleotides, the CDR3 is TGCAGTGCTAGTCCCCGAACGGGGGACAGGGGGCTCAACGAGCAGTACTTC. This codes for CSASPRTGDRGLNEQYF.

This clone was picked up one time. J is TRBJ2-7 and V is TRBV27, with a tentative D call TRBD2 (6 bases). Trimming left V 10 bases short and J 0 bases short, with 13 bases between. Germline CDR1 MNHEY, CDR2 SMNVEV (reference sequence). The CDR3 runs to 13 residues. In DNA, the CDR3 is TGTGCCACCTCAGGCGGGGCCTCCTACGAGCAGTACTTC. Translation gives CATSGGASYEQYF.

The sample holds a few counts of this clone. CDR3 amino acids: CAISPGTGDTGELFF. The CDR3 DNA reads as TGTGCCATCAGCCCTGGGACAGGGGACACCGGGGAGCTGTTTTTT. The V gene is TRBV10-3, the J gene TRBJ2-2; 10 bases align to TRBD1. Germline V CDR1 and CDR2: ENHRY, SYGVKD. The CDR3 has 15 amino acids. V lost 6 bases and J lost 3; bases outside the gene matches: 4.